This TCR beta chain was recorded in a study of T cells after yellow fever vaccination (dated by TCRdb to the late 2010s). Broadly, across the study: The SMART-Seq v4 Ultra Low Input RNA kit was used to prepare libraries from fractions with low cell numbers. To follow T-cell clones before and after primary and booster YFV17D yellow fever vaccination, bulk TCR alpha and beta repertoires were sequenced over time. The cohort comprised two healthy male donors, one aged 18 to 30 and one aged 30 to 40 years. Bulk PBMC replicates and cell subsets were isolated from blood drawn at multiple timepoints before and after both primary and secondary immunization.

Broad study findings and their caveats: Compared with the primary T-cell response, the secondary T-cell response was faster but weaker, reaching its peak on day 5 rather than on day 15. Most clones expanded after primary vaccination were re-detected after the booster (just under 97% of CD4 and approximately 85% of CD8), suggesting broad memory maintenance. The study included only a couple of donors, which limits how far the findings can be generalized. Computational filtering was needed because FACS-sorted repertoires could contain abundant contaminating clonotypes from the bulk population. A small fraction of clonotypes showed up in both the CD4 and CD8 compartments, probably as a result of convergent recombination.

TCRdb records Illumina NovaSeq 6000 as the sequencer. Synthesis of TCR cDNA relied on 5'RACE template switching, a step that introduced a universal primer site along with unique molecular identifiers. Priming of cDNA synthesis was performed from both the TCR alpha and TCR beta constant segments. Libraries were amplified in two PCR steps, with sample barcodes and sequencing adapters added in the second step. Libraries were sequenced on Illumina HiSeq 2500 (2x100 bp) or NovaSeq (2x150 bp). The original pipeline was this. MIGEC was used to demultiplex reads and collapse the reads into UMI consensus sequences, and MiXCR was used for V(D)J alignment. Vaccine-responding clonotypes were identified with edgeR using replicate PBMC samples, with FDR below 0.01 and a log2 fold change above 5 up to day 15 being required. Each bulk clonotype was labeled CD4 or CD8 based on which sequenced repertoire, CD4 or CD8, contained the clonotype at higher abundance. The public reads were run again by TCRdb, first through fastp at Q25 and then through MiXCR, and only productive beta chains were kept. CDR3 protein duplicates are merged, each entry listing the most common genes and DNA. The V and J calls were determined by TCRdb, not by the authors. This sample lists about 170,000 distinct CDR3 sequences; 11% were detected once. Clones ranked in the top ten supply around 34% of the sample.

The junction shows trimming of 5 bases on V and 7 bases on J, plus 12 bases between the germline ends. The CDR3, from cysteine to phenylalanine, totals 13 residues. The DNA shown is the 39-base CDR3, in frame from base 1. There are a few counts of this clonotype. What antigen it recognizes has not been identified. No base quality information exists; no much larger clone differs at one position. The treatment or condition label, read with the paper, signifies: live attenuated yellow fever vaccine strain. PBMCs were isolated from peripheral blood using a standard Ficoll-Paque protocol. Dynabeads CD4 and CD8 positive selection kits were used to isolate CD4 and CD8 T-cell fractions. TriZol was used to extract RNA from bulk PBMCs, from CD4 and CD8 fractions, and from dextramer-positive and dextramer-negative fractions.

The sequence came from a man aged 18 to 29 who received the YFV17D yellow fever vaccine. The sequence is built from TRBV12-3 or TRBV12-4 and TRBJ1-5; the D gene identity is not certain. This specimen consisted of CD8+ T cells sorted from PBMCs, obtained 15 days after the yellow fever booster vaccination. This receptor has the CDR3 CASSQGFSQPQHF. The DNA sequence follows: TGTGCCAGCAGTCAAGGGTTTAGCCAGCCCCAGCATTTT.